This is a list of T cell receptor beta chains from one sample in a study of tumor-infiltrating lymphocytes in primary liver carcinoma. TCRdb redid the calling of the multiplex PCR reads with MiXCR, one entry per CDR3 protein. Here the sample spans about 190,000 distinct CDR3 sequences, around four fifths being singletons. Sequencing was performed on tumor tissue from primary liver carcinoma. The receptors originated from a man between 40 and 49 years old with primary liver carcinoma and hepatitis B virus infection. CDR3s include the opening cysteine and the closing phenylalanine or tryptophan. A D gene is named only where the DNA matches it firmly. Expanded clones get a size class; other rows say once, few or many, or leave the size out.

v_gene	d_gene	abundance	j_gene	CDR3aa	CDR3nt
TRBV11-2	TRBD2	-	TRBJ2-4	CASSFAAGTSGTKNIQYF	TGTGCCAGTAGCTTCGCCGCCGGGACTAGCGGGACCAAAAACATTCAGTACTTC
TRBV19	-	-	TRBJ2-1	CASSWGPVNEHFF	TGTGCCAGTAGTTGGGGGCCGGTCAATGAGCACTTCTTC
TRBV7-3	-	-	TRBJ1-4	CASGPLPGPNEKLFF	TGTGCCAGCGGCCCCCTCCCAGGGCCTAATGAAAAACTGTTTTTT
TRBV28	-	-	TRBJ1-6	CASSLGLTNNSPLYF	TGTGCCAGCAGTTTGGGTTTAACTAATAATTCACCCCTCTACTTT
TRBV29-1	-	-	TRBJ2-7	CSVAGRESSYDQYF	TGCAGCGTGGCCGGGAGAGAAAGCTCCTACGATCAGTACTTC
TRBV19	TRBD2	-	TRBJ2-7	CASGRGDYEQYF	TGTGCCAGTGGACGGGGGGACTACGAGCAGTACTTC
TRBV6-2/TRBV6-3	-	-	TRBJ2-1	CVSKTAYQRDDQFF	TGTGTCAGCAAAACGGCATACCAGAGGGATGATCAGTTCTTC
TRBV11-2	-	-	TRBJ1-4	CASSLGASANEKLLF	TGTGCCAGCAGCTTAGGGGCCTCCGCGAATGAAAAACTGCTTTTT
TRBV5-4	TRBD1	-	TRBJ2-5	CASSGATGGRMEAQYF	TGTGCCAGCAGCGGAGCCACAGGGGGGAGGATGGAGGCCCAGTACTTC
TRBV4-1	-	-	TRBJ2-5	CASSQEGRQWAQYF	TGCGCCAGCAGCCAAGAAGGGAGACAGTGGGCCCAGTACTTC
TRBV5-1	-	-	TRBJ1-2	CASNLAGREDYGYTF	TGCGCCAGCAACTTGGCGGGCAGGGAGGACTATGGCTACACCTTC
TRBV10-3	-	once	TRBJ1-2	CAISVERAGDGYTF	TGTGCCATCAGTGTCGAGAGGGCAGGGGATGGCTACACCTTT
TRBV29-1	-	-	TRBJ2-2	CSVGLEWGMTGELFF	TGCAGCGTTGGTTTAGAGTGGGGGATGACGGGGGAGCTGTTTTTT
TRBV6-2/TRBV6-3	-	-	TRBJ2-7	CASSLWVGPYEQYF	TGTGCCAGCAGTCTCTGGGTGGGTCCCTACGAACAGTACTTC
TRBV11-2	-	-	TRBJ1-1	CVSRLGLYTEAFF	TGTGTCAGCAGGTTAGGCCTGTACACTGAAGCTTTCTTT
TRBV11-2	-	-	TRBJ2-7	CASSLGCYEQYF	TGTGCCAGCAGTCTCGGGTGCTACGAGCAATACTTC
TRBV11-2	TRBD2	-	TRBJ2-5	CDSIFSGGQETQCF	TGTGACAGCATCTTCAGCGGGGGACAAGAGACCCAGTGCTTC
TRBV4-2	TRBD2	once	TRBJ2-5	CTSSPSWISLAAFGETQYF	TGTACCAGCAGCCCCAGTTGGATTAGCCTAGCGGCCTTTGGAGAGACCCAGTATTTC
TRBV6-2/TRBV6-3	TRBD1	-	TRBJ2-7	CASSLRDRDHEQYF	TGTGCCAGTAGCCTCCGGGACAGAGACCACGAGCAGTACTTC
TRBV19	-	few	TRBJ2-1	CASSVYRGADEQFF	TGTGCCAGTAGTGTTTACCGGGGGGCAGATGAGCAGTTCTTC
TRBV5-4	-	once	TRBJ2-3	CASSMEGDTQYF	TGTGCTAGCAGCATGGAAGGAGATACGCAGTATTTT
TRBV5-6	-	-	TRBJ2-1	CASSSNLQGRGYNEQLF	TGTGCCAGCAGCTCGAACCTCCAGGGGCGAGGGTACAATGAGCAGCTCTTC
TRBV11-2	-	-	TRBJ1-4	CVSNPTGWANEKLFF	TGTGTCAGCAACCCTACAGGATGGGCTAATGAAAAACTGTTTTTT
TRBV6-2/TRBV6-3	-	-	TRBJ1-2	CVSGPSGTFTFYGYTF	TGTGTCAGTGGTCCCAGCGGAACCTTTACATTCTACGGCTACACCTTC
TRBV11-1	-	-	TRBJ2-3	CTSSSGGSSVGARTETHHF	TGTACCAGCAGCTCTGGGGGAAGCTCTGTTGGAGCCCGCACAGAAACGCACCATTTT
TRBV27	TRBD1	-	TRBJ2-7	CASGTGNCYEQYF	TGTGCCAGTGGGACAGGTAATTGCTACGAGCAGTACTTC
TRBV4-3	-	-	TRBJ1-5	CASIQSREQPLHF	TGCGCCAGCATCCAGTCCAGGGAGCAGCCCCTACATTTT
TRBV29-1	-	-	TRBJ1-4	CNVRHEKLFF	TGCAACGTTAGGCATGAAAAACTGTTTTTT
TRBV12-3/TRBV12-4	-	-	TRBJ2-7	CASSFWNGDEQYF	TGTGCCAGCAGTTTCTGGAATGGGGACGAGCAGTACTTC
TRBV29-1	TRBD2	-	TRBJ2-7	CSPPGLSTYEQYF	TGCAGCCCGCCGGGACTAAGTACCTATGAGCAGTACTTC
TRBV11-2	TRBD2	-	TRBJ2-5	CVNSPSSIQGTGRETRYF	TGTGTCAACAGCCCTAGCTCAATCCAGGGTACTGGGCGGGAGACCCGGTACTTC
TRBV4-2	-	-	TRBJ2-1	CASSQGGSGDAYNEQFF	TGTGCCAGCAGTCAAGGCGGTAGCGGAGACGCCTACAATGAGCAGTTCTTC
TRBV5-1	-	-	TRBJ1-1	CASNLFRGSTEAFF	TGCGCCAGCAACTTGTTCAGGGGAAGTACTGAAGCTTTCTTT
TRBV6-6	TRBD1	-	TRBJ1-1	CTSSTGGATEAFF	TGTACCAGCAGTACAGGGGGGGCTACTGAAGCTTTCTTT
TRBV6-1	-	-	TRBJ2-2	CASRIGSVVMAAGELFF	TGTGCCAGCAGGATCGGGTCCGTTGTTATGGCCGCCGGGGAGCTGTTTTTT
TRBV12-3/TRBV12-4	-	-	TRBJ1-5	CASTRGTVIYQPKHF	TGTGCCAGCACGCGGGGCACCGTAATATATCAGCCCAAGCATTTT
TRBV4-2	-	-	TRBJ2-3	CSSSLTRTATDTQYF	TGTTCCAGCAGCCTAACCCGGACAGCGACAGATACGCAATATTTT
TRBV4-2	-	-	TRBJ1-1	CASSRGVGNTEAFF	TGTGCCAGCAGCCGGGGGGTAGGGAACACTGAAGCCTTCTTT
TRBV6-6	TRBD1	many	TRBJ1-5	CASSLSPTGGQPQHF	TGTGCCAGCAGTCTAAGTCCGACAGGGGGACAGCCCCAGCATTTT
TRBV12-3/TRBV12-4	-	-	TRBJ2-3	CATSTIGTDTQYF	TGTGCCACCAGTACTATCGGCACAGATACGCAGTATTTT
TRBV7-4	-	-	TRBJ2-3	CASSLEEELDTQYF	TGTGCCAGCAGCTTGGAGGAAGAGTTGGATACGCAGTATTTT
TRBV6-1	TRBD1	-	TRBJ1-5	CASSAGQRQYQPQHF	TGTGCCAGCAGTGCGGGACAGAGGCAATATCAGCCCCAGCATTTT
TRBV11-1	-	-	TRBJ2-7	CASSGKRSYDQYF	TGTGCCAGCAGTGGGAAGCGATCTTACGATCAGTACTTC
TRBV7-9	-	-	TRBJ2-1	CASIFGGGGTAEQFF	TGTGCCAGCATCTTCGGCGGAGGGGGGACAGCTGAGCAGTTCTTC
TRBV6-2/TRBV6-3	-	-	TRBJ2-7	CASSGAKGRYEQYF	TGTGCCAGCAGCGGCGCCAAGGGAAGGTACGAGCAGTACTTC
TRBV11-2	TRBD2	-	TRBJ2-1	CASSIDRGGRFYNEQFF	TGTGCCAGCAGTATAGATAGGGGCGGGAGATTCTACAATGAGCAGTTCTTC
TRBV12-3/TRBV12-4	-	once	TRBJ2-7	CASRGPGPSYEQYF	TGTGCCAGTAGGGGACCGGGACCCTCCTACGAGCAGTACTTC
TRBV7-9	-	-	TRBJ1-3	CASSPSSGVRENTIYF	TGTGCCAGCAGCCCATCCTCCGGGGTGCGTGAAAACACCATATATTTT
TRBV10-3	-	-	TRBJ2-3	CAISDCAGTLLLSIDTQYF	TGTGCCATCAGTGACTGCGCCGGGACACTCTTATTAAGCATAGATACGCAGTATTTT
TRBV6-5	TRBD1	-	TRBJ2-7	CASSPGTGHYEQYF	TGTGCCAGTAGTCCTGGGACAGGACACTACGAGCAGTACTTC
TRBV5-1	-	-	TRBJ1-1	CASGSRGRQNTEAFF	TGTGCGAGCGGCTCCAGGGGACGTCAGAACACTGAAGCTTTCTTT
TRBV11-3	-	-	TRBJ1-5	CASILDLGVAQPRHF	TGTGCCAGCATCTTAGATCTGGGGGTGGCTCAGCCACGGCATTTT